The 22 T cell receptor beta chains presented below share a single source sample, sequenced in a study of control samples from healthy donors and cancer patients. The protocol was immunoSEQ multiplex PCR, while the TCRdb copy is restricted to in-frame clones and leaves out a portion. The profile shows some 79,000 clones, roughly 84% of them singletons. Sample: blood. The receptors were gathered from a woman in her forties or fifties in good health.

This clone was detected a few times. This sequence joins TRBV6-2 or TRBV6-3 and TRBJ1-1; D is ambiguous. V was shortened by 3 bases and J by 0 bases, with 5 bases between the two germline ends. In germline, CDR1 is MNHEY, CDR2 SVGEGT. The CDR3 spans 13 residues. The CDR3 loop reads CASSYLVNTEAFF. DNA of the CDR3: TGTGCCAGCAGTTATTTGGTGAACACTGAAGCTTTCTTT.

The chain couples TRBV9 to TRBJ2-7, with unresolved D. V shed 0 bases and J shed 5 bases, with 9 bases lying between them. CDR3 length equals 13 residues. Per the germline V gene, CDR1 is SGDLS and CDR2 is YYNGEE. The DNA of the CDR3 is TGTGCCAGCAGCGTAGGGCAGTTCGACGAGCAGTACTTC. Protein sequence: CASSVGQFDEQYF.

This rearrangement joins TRBV19 to TRBJ1-2; D not certain. This CDR3 is built from 12 residues. V dropped 2 bases and J dropped 5 bases, with 6 bases sitting between them. Germline CDR1 LNHDA, CDR2 SQIVND (reference sequence). For the CDR3, the DNA is TGTGCCAGTAGTATATCTACTTATGGCTACACCTTC. Its protein product is CASSISTYGYTF. The full variable domain, with the rest looked up from reference TRBV19 and TRBJ1-2, is DGGITQSPKYLFRKEGQNVTLSCEQNLNHDAMYWYRQDPGQGLRLIYYSQIVNDFQKGDIAEGYSVSREKKESFPLTVTSAQKNPTAFYLCASSISTYGYTFGSGTRLTVV.

Turning to this clone: This may stem from a read error, because a much larger clone lies one nucleotide away. The chain recombines TRBV28 with TRBJ1-3; D perhaps matches TRBD1 (5 bases). The V end was cut by 3 bases, the J end by 0 bases, with 6 bases between. The germline CDR1 and CDR2 sequences are MDHEN and SYDVKM. The CDR3 contains 14 residues. The CDR3 protein is CASSFQGSGNTIYF. CDR3 nucleotides: TGTGCCAGCAGTTTCCAGGGCTCTGGAAACACCATATATTTT. Drawing the rest from reference TRBV28 and TRBJ1-3, the complete variable domain is DVKVTQSSRYLVKRTGEKVFLECVQDMDHENMFWYRQDPGLGLRLIYFSYDVKMKEKGDIPEGYSVSREKKERFSLILESASTNQTSMYLCASSFQGSGNTIYFGEGSWLTVV.

The chain joins TRBV5-1 to TRBJ1-3; no definite D call. This CDR3 contains 17 residues. CDR1 is SGHRS, CDR2 YFSETQ, per germline. Trimming took off 0 bases at V and 0 bases at J, with 13 bases between the two ends. Written as DNA, the CDR3 is TGCGCCAGCAGCTTGGTTAGTTCTGATGCCTCTGGAAACACCATATATTTT. The encoded protein is CASSLVSSDASGNTIYF.

This rearrangement joins TRBV11-2 to TRBJ1-6; D unresolved. The CDR3 contains 14 residues. CDR1 is SGHAT and CDR2 is FQNNGV in the germline V gene. Trimming removed 5 bases at V and 0 bases at J, with 5 bases between. CDR3 region: CASSISSYNSPLHF. The CDR3 bases are TGTGCCAGCAGCATAAGCTCCTATAATTCACCCCTCCACTTT.

This clone turned up a few times. The gene calls are TRBV6-6 and TRBJ1-6; 7 bases agree with TRBD1. The CDR3 runs 18 residues. V trimming: 5 bases; J trimming: 5 bases; junction bases outside the gene matches: 15. Germline values: CDR1 MNHNY, CDR2 SVGAGI (reference sequence). CDR3 in DNA: TGTGCCAGCAGTCCGATTCCCCTCGGGACAGATGATAATTCACCCCTCCACTTT. This encodes CASSPIPLGTDDNSPLHF.

This sequence joins TRBV29-1 and TRBJ1-4; TRBD1 might be the D (5 bases). The germline V gene encodes CDR1 SQVTM and CDR2 ANQGSEA. There are 11 residues in the CDR3. The V and J ends lost 6 bases and 8 bases respectively, with 10 bases between them. CDR3 in DNA: TGCAGCGTCAGGGTTGGGGAAAAACTGTTTTTT. Translating it yields CSVRVGEKLFF.

J is TRBJ2-1 and V is TRBV9; perhaps TRBD1 as D (6 bases). The ends were cut back, 4 bases at V and 6 bases at J, with 11 bases in the middle. The CDR3 covers 13 residues. The germline gives CDR1 SGDLS, CDR2 YYNGEE. CDR3 loop: CASSIEQGNEQFF. The CDR3 DNA is TGTGCCAGCAGCATCGAACAGGGCAATGAGCAGTTCTTC.

The chain joins TRBV5-1 to TRBJ2-3; TRBD1 is a possible D gene (6 bases). Trimming stripped 4 bases from V and 2 bases from J, with 17 bases between. The germline gives CDR1 SGHRS, CDR2 YFSETQ. This CDR3 is 16 amino acids long. The CDR3 DNA sequence: TGCGCCAGCAGCCCAAAGGATCGGGACACCACAGATACGCAGTATTTT. It is translated as CASSPKDRDTTDTQYF.

The V call is TRBV6-2 or TRBV6-3, the J call TRBJ2-3; TRBD2 is a possible D gene (5 bases). The CDR3 covers 15 residues. The V gene's germline CDR1 is MNHEY and CDR2 SVGEGT. V was trimmed by 0 bases and J by 7 bases, leaving 14 bases between them. The CDR3 protein is CASSYSTGSFNTQYF. CDR3 sequence (DNA): TGTGCCAGCAGTTACTCGACGGGGAGCTTTAATACGCAGTATTTT.

V is TRBV29-1 and J is TRBJ2-1, with 10 bases that match TRBD2. From germline, CDR1 is SQVTM and CDR2 ANQGSEA. V dropped 4 bases and J dropped 8; count of bases not matched to a gene: 8. This CDR3 comprises 14 residues. CDR3: CSVVQLAGLDEQFF. The CDR3 nucleotides are TGCAGCGTTGTCCAACTAGCGGGGTTGGATGAGCAGTTCTTC.

The CDR3 spells CASSGTGRGTEAFF. The CDR3 DNA follows: TGTGCCAGCTCCGGGACAGGGCGGGGGACTGAAGCTTTCTTT. The chain recombines TRBV18 with TRBJ1-1; TRBD1 aligns across 9 bases. The CDR3 runs to 14 residues. CDR1 is KGHSH and CDR2 is LQKENI in the germline V gene. The V gene end was trimmed by 6 bases and the J gene end by 5 bases; junction bases not matched to a gene: 7.

This clone was seen more than once but under ten times. The chain is built from TRBV21-1 and TRBJ2-7. TRBV21-1 has pseudogene status. The CDR3 covers 19 residues. This CDR3 is CASSKEVHSNGAVFGEQYF. For the CDR3, the DNA is TGTGCCAGCAGCAAAGAGGTCCACTCCAACGGGGCGGTGTTTGGAGAGCAGTACTTC.

This chain uses TRBV5-1 with TRBJ1-2, with D possibly TRBD1 on 5 matching bases. Between the trimmed V and J ends, which lost 0 bases and 14 bases, there was a span of 14 bases. The CDR3 extends over 12 amino acids. Germline V gene data show CDR1 as SGHRS and CDR2 as YFSETQ. The CDR3 bases are TGCGCCAGCAGCTTGGTATCGGGGGATCGGACCTTC. Translating it yields CASSLVSGDRTF.

This sequence joins TRBV5-1 and TRBJ2-7, with 7 nucleotides matching TRBD2. Germline V gene sequence: CDR1 SGHRS, CDR2 YFSETQ. The junction had 4 bases not matched to a gene; V was cut back by 4 bases and J by 3 bases. CDR3 length: 13 amino acids. The CDR3 DNA is TGCGCCAGCAGCCAAGCGGGGAGCTACGAGCAGTACTTC. Protein product: CASSQAGSYEQYF.

The chain carries TRBV10-3 and TRBJ2-5; 9 nucleotides align to TRBD2. The CDR3 totals 16 residues. Trimming at V came to 3 bases and at J to 4 bases, leaving 9 bases not matched to a gene. Germline V lookup: CDR1 ENHRY, CDR2 SYGVKD. The CDR3 region is CAISESAGGGRETQYF. The DNA for the CDR3 is TGTGCCATCAGTGAATCGGCGGGAGGGGGAAGAGAGACCCAGTACTTC.

The genes are TRBV5-5 and TRBJ2-7; 11 nucleotides agree with TRBD2. Germline CDR1 and CDR2: SGHKS and YYEKEE (reference sequence). J lost 7 bases, V lost 0 bases, and 12 bases had no gene match. The length of the CDR3 is 17 residues. CDR3 in amino acids: CASSLALAGGPGGEQYF. The CDR3 DNA is TGTGCCAGCAGCTTGGCTCTAGCGGGAGGACCGGGTGGGGAGCAGTACTTC.

The chain couples TRBV7-9 to TRBJ2-1; TRBD1 matches at 8 bases. The CDR3 is made up of 15 amino acids. The V gene end was trimmed by 5 bases and the J gene end by 4 bases; junction bases not matched to a gene: 7. Germline V gene sequence: CDR1 SEHNR, CDR2 FQNEAQ (reference sequence). CDR3 in amino acids: CASSKQGVPYNEQFF. The CDR3 DNA is TGTGCCAGCAGCAAACAGGGGGTACCGTACAATGAGCAGTTCTTC.

The chain is built from TRBV27 and TRBJ2-7; 8 bases align to TRBD2. V dropped 6 bases and J dropped 1; count of bases not matched to a gene: 8. Germline V lookup: CDR1 MNHEY, CDR2 SMNVEV (reference sequence). The CDR3 spans 15 residues. The CDR3 bases are TGTGCCAGCAGGGTATCTAGCGGGCGGTCCTACGAGCAGTACTTC. Protein: CASRVSSGRSYEQYF.

The CDR3 loop reads CASSLGTGAYEQYF. The CDR3, as DNA: TGTGCCAGCAGCTTAGGTACAGGGGCCTACGAGCAGTACTTC. The rearrangement uses TRBV7-8 and TRBJ2-7, with 7 bases aligning to TRBD1. CDR1 SGHVS and CDR2 FQNEAQ come from the germline V gene. The V segment lost 1 base and the J segment 2 bases; nucleotides outside the gene matches: 2. This CDR3 contains 14 residues.

The rearrangement joins TRBV15 to TRBJ1-6; 7 bases line up with TRBD1. This CDR3 region has 15 residues. Trimming cost V 3 bases and J 9 bases; bases outside gene matches: 8. CDR1 and CDR2 from the germline V gene are LNHNV and YYDKDF (reference sequence). CDR3 bases: TGTGCCACCAGCAGTGCTGACAGGGTGGTTTCACCCCTCCACTTT. The encoded protein is CATSSADRVVSPLHF.